The 22 T cell receptor beta chains listed next were all sequenced from one sample in a study of cytomegalovirus exposure and HLA in healthy donors. TCRdb's table, derived via immunoSEQ multiplex PCR, lists solely in-frame clones and lacks some. Of approximately 120,000 clones listed, approximately 95% are singletons. Sequenced: PBMCs. All receptors derive from a man between 18 and 29 years old in good health and CMV-seronegative.

The rearrangement links TRBV6-5 to TRBJ1-2, with 12 bases aligning to TRBD1. Per the germline V gene, CDR1 is MNHEY and CDR2 is SVGAGI. J lost 2 bases, V lost 6 bases, and 4 bases had no gene match. This CDR3 has 15 residues. CDR3 protein: CASSRGTGGNYGYTF. In nucleotides, the CDR3 is TGTGCCAGCAGCCGAGGGACAGGGGGCAACTATGGCTACACCTTC.

The V gene is TRBV5-1, the J gene TRBJ1-3, with a tentative D call TRBD1 (6 bases). Germline CDR1 reads SGHRS; CDR2 reads YFSETQ. The CDR3 has 12 amino acids. V lost 4 bases and J lost 9, with 11 bases in between. As DNA, the CDR3 is TGCGCCAGCAGCGCTACAGGGAGCACCATATATTTT. It is translated as CASSATGSTIYF.

The V gene is TRBV7-3, the J gene TRBJ2-3, with D possibly TRBD1 on 6 matching bases. V lost 5 bases and J lost 0, with 12 bases in between. Germline V gives CDR1 SGHTA, CDR2 FQGTGA. The CDR3 has 15 residues. This chain's CDR3 is CASSITGRSTDTQYF. The CDR3 coding sequence is TGTGCCAGCAGCATCACAGGGCGGAGCACAGATACGCAGTATTTT.

This chain links TRBV4-3 with TRBJ2-3; 13 nucleotides align to TRBD2. V shed 6 bases and J 1 base; nucleotides not matched to a gene: 4. Germline V CDR1 and CDR2: LGHNA, YSLEER. The CDR3 is 16 residues long. The CDR3 protein is CASRKTSGRGTDTQYF. CDR3 sequence (DNA): TGCGCCAGCAGAAAAACTAGCGGGAGGGGCACAGATACGCAGTATTTT.

In its sample, this clone was seen once. The V gene is TRBV6-5, the J gene TRBJ2-5, with D maybe TRBD1 (5 bases). V lost 3 bases and J lost 2, with 10 bases in between. CDR1 is MNHEY, CDR2 SVGAGI, per germline. The CDR3 spans 14 residues. The CDR3 DNA is TGTGCCAGCAGTTATGGGGCGGATCAAGAGACCCAGTACTTC. Residues: CASSYGADQETQYF.

The chain joins TRBV28 to TRBJ2-1, with 8 bases that match TRBD1. V lost 6 bases, J lost 0 bases, and 7 bases stayed unmatched. This CDR3 spans 16 amino acids. Germline V gene data show CDR1 as MDHEN and CDR2 as SYDVKM. The CDR3 is CASSPPGQGSYNEQFF. The CDR3 DNA sequence: TGTGCCAGCAGCCCACCCGGACAGGGCTCCTACAATGAGCAGTTCTTC.

This chain joins TRBV27 and TRBJ1-5; D remains ambiguous. The ends were cut back, 6 bases at V and 0 bases at J, with 12 bases in the middle. This CDR3 spans 15 amino acids. Looked up from germline, CDR1 is MNHEY and CDR2 is SMNVEV (reference sequence). In nucleotides, the CDR3 is TGTGCCAGCAGCTACCTGCCTGGTAGCAATCAGCCCCAGCATTTT. It yields the protein CASSYLPGSNQPQHF.

Concerning this clone itself: The sample carries other DNA sequences with the same CDR3. The V gene is TRBV7-9, the J gene TRBJ2-3; TRBD1 agrees at 8 bases. Germline V gene lookup returns CDR1 SEHNR and CDR2 FQNEAQ (reference sequence). This CDR3 contains 13 residues. J lost 4 bases, V lost 5 bases, and 2 bases had no gene match. The DNA of the CDR3 is TGTGCCAGCAGCCCCAGGGGGCCAGATACGCAGTATTTT. It encodes CASSPRGPDTQYF. The complete variable domain, with remaining parts taken from reference TRBV7-9 and TRBJ2-3, reads DTGVSQNPRHKITKRGQNVTFRCDPISEHNRLYWYRQTLGQGPEFLTYFQNEAQLEKSRLLSDRFSAERPKGSFSTLEIQRTEQGDSAMYLCASSPRGPDTQYFGPGTRLTVL.

This chain joins TRBV28 and TRBJ2-1; perhaps TRBD1 as D (6 bases). The V gene's germline CDR1 is MDHEN and CDR2 SYDVKM. V was pared by 4 bases and J by 7 bases, with 11 bases between. The CDR3 contains 13 residues. The DNA for the CDR3 is TGTGCCAGCAGTTCGAGACAGGCAAATGAGCAGTTCTTC. This gives the protein CASSSRQANEQFF.

The rearrangement uses TRBV11-2 and TRBJ2-7; D possibly corresponds to TRBD1 (6 bases). CDR1 and CDR2 (germline): SGHAT, FQNNGV. Deletions cut 0 bases from V and 4 bases from J, with 19 bases between. CDR3 length: 17 residues. CDR3 sequence: CASSLDQPGHILYEQYF. In nucleotides, the CDR3 is TGTGCCAGCAGCTTAGATCAACCGGGACATATCCTTTACGAGCAGTACTTC.

The chain combines TRBV7-9 with TRBJ2-1, with a possible D match to TRBD1 (5 bases). Germline V gives CDR1 SEHNR, CDR2 FQNEAQ (reference sequence). The CDR3 loop spans 16 amino acids. The V end was cut by 5 bases, the J end by 0 bases, with 14 bases between. DNA for the CDR3: TGTGCCAGCAGCCCCCCCGTCGGACACTCCTACAATGAGCAGTTCTTC. Encoded protein: CASSPPVGHSYNEQFF.

CDR3 DNA sequence: TGTGCCAGCAGCTTAGACAGCTATGGCTACACCTTC. This sequence encodes CASSLDSYGYTF. The chain links TRBV7-8 to TRBJ1-2, with D hard to call. Per germline, CDR1 SGHVS and CDR2 FQNEAQ. Deletions cut 1 base from V and 4 bases from J, with 4 bases between. CDR3 length: 12 amino acids.

The chain joins TRBV28 to TRBJ1-3; no reliable D call. This CDR3 has 15 amino acids. The germline V and J ends were trimmed by 5 bases and 0 bases, with 11 bases remaining between them. CDR1 and CDR2 (germline): MDHEN, SYDVKM. The CDR3 region is CASSPWASSGNTIYF. The CDR3, as DNA: TGTGCCAGCAGTCCCTGGGCGAGCTCTGGAAACACCATATATTTT.

This clone was detected only once. V gene TRBV7-8 combines with J gene TRBJ2-2, with 11 positions matching TRBD2. The CDR3 totals 16 residues. Trimming removed 1 base from V and 6 bases from J; junction bases left unmatched: 4. CDR1 SGHVS and CDR2 FQNEAQ come from the germline V gene. CDR3: CASSLVGTSGAGELFF. Written as DNA, the CDR3 is TGTGCCAGCAGCTTAGTCGGGACTAGCGGAGCCGGGGAGCTGTTTTTT.

This clone was recorded only once. At one boundary the junction diverges from the germline segment, which might be a read error. The chain combines TRBV7-8 with TRBJ2-7; 10 nucleotides agree with TRBD1. The CDR3 is made up of 15 amino acids. Per the germline V gene, CDR1 is SGHVS and CDR2 is FQNEAQ. CDR3: CASSVADRGPYEQYF. CDR3 nucleotide sequence: TGTGCCAGCAGCGTAGCAGACAGGGGGCCTTACGAGCAGTACTTC.

The gene calls are TRBV9 and TRBJ1-1; 8 bases agree with TRBD1. The CDR3 has 13 residues. Germline V gene sequence: CDR1 SGDLS, CDR2 YYNGEE. V was clipped by 3 bases and J by 10 bases; unmatched bases: 8. This CDR3 is CASSGIPGQVAFF. For the CDR3, the DNA is TGTGCCAGCAGCGGGATCCCGGGACAGGTAGCTTTCTTT.

The chain has TRBV20-1 and TRBJ1-4, with no clear D. Trimming pared 3 bases from V and 5 bases from J, leaving 4 bases between. CDR1 is DFQATT and CDR2 is SNEGSKA in the germline V gene (reference sequence). This CDR3 is built from 11 residues. CDR3 region: CSASMNEKLFF. The DNA of the CDR3 is TGCAGTGCTAGTATGAATGAAAAACTGTTTTTT.

The rearrangement uses TRBV29-1 and TRBJ2-3; 7 nucleotides agree with TRBD2. The CDR3 sequence is 13 residues long. CDR1 and CDR2 from the germline V gene are SQVTM and ANQGSEA. With V trimmed by 7 bases and J by 0 bases, 4 bases remained unmatched. CDR3 in amino acids: CSGTSESTDTQYF. For the CDR3, the DNA is TGCAGCGGAACTAGCGAGAGCACAGATACGCAGTATTTT.

CDR3 sequence (DNA): TGTGCCAGCAGCCAGACCGGGACTAGCGGGTTGTACGAGCAGTACTTC. Translation: CASSQTGTSGLYEQYF. This chain uses TRBV7-9 with TRBJ2-7; TRBD2 matches at 12 bases. J was trimmed by 4 bases and V by 5 bases; bases with no gene match: 9. The CDR3 runs to 16 residues. The germline CDR1 and CDR2 sequences are SEHNR and FQNEAQ (reference sequence).

The J gene is TRBJ1-2, the V gene TRBV4-3; a possible D gene is TRBD1 (6 bases). This CDR3 has 16 residues. V was cut by 2 bases and J by 8 bases, with 21 bases left in between. Germline loops: CDR1 LGHNA, CDR2 YSLEER. CDR3 DNA sequence: TGCGCCAGCAGCCAATGGGTCCTCAAAGGGGGTCCGGGCTACACCTTC. It specifies CASSQWVLKGGPGYTF.

The chain has TRBV11-3 and TRBJ2-2, with no clear D. CDR1 and CDR2 from the germline V gene are SGHNT and YENEEA. V lost 1 base, J lost 0 bases, and 3 bases lay in between. This CDR3 region has 14 residues. In DNA, the CDR3 is TGTGCCAGCAGCTTAGCTGCGAACACCGGGGAGCTGTTTTTT. It codes for CASSLAANTGELFF.

V usage is TRBV6-5 and J usage is TRBJ2-2, with 7 nucleotides matching TRBD2. The germline V gene encodes CDR1 MNHEY and CDR2 SVGAGI. This CDR3 has 14 amino acids. With V trimmed by 4 bases and J by 8 bases, 7 bases remained unmatched. The CDR3 region has the DNA TGTGCCAGCAGTTTATCGGGGGGATCGGGGGAGCTGTTTTTT. This translates into CASSLSGGSGELFF.